This T cell receptor (beta chain) was found in a study of blood T cell repertoires in COVID-19. Study processing details: The authors estimated nucleated cell counts from reference gene primer amplification. The protocol was immunoSEQ multiplex PCR, while the TCRdb copy is restricted to in-frame clones and leaves out a portion. V, J and clone size were drawn from that table, and D and trimming were deduced from the DNA. This sample yields tens of thousands of clones, of which 88% are seen a single time; over 0.95% belongs to the top ten. The sequenced sample consisted of peripheral blood. This TCR derives from a woman in her fifties or sixties with acute or convalescent COVID-19.

The CDR3 loop is CASSGSGLANEKLFF. The CDR3 coding sequence is TGTGCCAGCAGCGGTAGTGGGCTCGCTAATGAAAAACTGTTTTTT. J is TRBJ1-4 and V is TRBV3-1 (or the pseudogene TRBV3-2); D remains unclear. V was cut by 5 bases and J by 3 bases, with 13 bases left in between. CDR3 size: 15 residues. Germline V lookup: CDR1 LGHDT, CDR2 YNNKEL (reference sequence).